These T cell receptor beta chains were read from a single sample in a study of vaccination effects on CD4 cells after COVID-19. For these receptors, no antigen is known. Generated by immunoSEQ multiplex PCR, the TCRdb table keeps only in-frame clones and is missing some. In the table there are 47,000 or so clones, around 70% of which are singletons. The sequenced sample was CD4+ T cells from PBMCs cultured without peptide, obtained after COVID-19 vaccination. These receptors came from a human donor who received a COVID-19 vaccine. The CDR3 runs from the conserved cysteine through the conserved F or W. A D gene is named only where the DNA matches it firmly. Size is stated for part of the rows, as once, few or many counts, or as a class when the clone is expanded.

D: TRBD2; V: TRBV5-1; J: TRBJ2-7; size: NA; DNA: TGCGCCAGCAGCGCGGGACTAGCGGGGGACGCCTACGAGCAGTACTTC; CDR3: CASSAGLAGDAYEQYF
D: TRBD1; V: TRBV3-1/TRBV3-2; J: TRBJ2-1; size: NA; DNA: TGTGCCAGCAGCCAAGATCAGGACAGGTCGGCCATGGGACGTTTTTTCTTC; CDR3: CASSQDQDRSAMGRFFF
D: NA; V: TRBV7-9; J: TRBJ1-4; size: NA; DNA: TGTGCCAGCAGCTTTGGGCAGGGGGAAAAACTGTTTTTT; CDR3: CASSFGQGEKLFF
D: NA; V: TRBV4-1; J: TRBJ1-2; size: NA; DNA: TGCGCCAGCAGCCAATTAACGGGCAGGGGAGAAAGTGCCTATGGCTACACCTTC; CDR3: CASSQLTGRGESAYGYTF
D: NA; V: TRBV30; J: TRBJ2-1; size: NA; DNA: TGTGCCTGGTCAGGGTACAATGAGCAGTTCTTC; CDR3: CAWSGYNEQFF
D: NA; V: TRBV27; J: TRBJ1-1; size: NA; DNA: TGTGCCAGCAGTTTAGCGCCAGGACCTCGGACTGAAGCTTTCTTT; CDR3: CASSLAPGPRTEAFF
D: NA; V: TRBV5-6; J: TRBJ1-4; size: NA; DNA: TGTGCCAGCAGCCCAGCTTCCCAGGCTAATGAAAAACTGTTTTTT; CDR3: CASSPASQANEKLFF
D: NA; V: TRBV27; J: TRBJ2-1; size: NA; DNA: TGTGCCAGCAGTCTCCGGGACACCTACAATGAGCAGTTCTTC; CDR3: CASSLRDTYNEQFF
D: NA; V: TRBV11-2; J: TRBJ1-2; size: NA; DNA: TGTGCCAGCAGCAGTCGGACGGCCGCTTATGGCTACACCTTC; CDR3: CASSSRTAAYGYTF
D: NA; V: TRBV29-1; J: TRBJ2-7; size: NA; DNA: TGCAGCGTTGAAGACGGATACTCCTACGAGCAGTACTTC; CDR3: CSVEDGYSYEQYF
D: NA; V: TRBV6-4; J: TRBJ2-4; size: few; DNA: TGTGCCAGCAGTGACCCCCCGCTAGCCAAAAACATTCAGTACTTC; CDR3: CASSDPPLAKNIQYF
D: TRBD1; V: TRBV27; J: TRBJ2-7; size: NA; DNA: TGTGCCAGCAGGAGGACAGGGGGGTACGAGCAGTACTTC; CDR3: CASRRTGGYEQYF
D: NA; V: TRBV12-3/TRBV12-4; J: TRBJ1-2; size: NA; DNA: TGTGCCAGCAGTTCCCGTTCTGTCTATGGCTACACCTTC; CDR3: CASSSRSVYGYTF
D: NA; V: TRBV2; J: TRBJ1-2; size: few; DNA: TGTGCCAGCAGGATAACAGCGGCCTTACGAAAGGGTAACTATGGCTACACCTTC; CDR3: CASRITAALRKGNYGYTF
D: NA; V: TRBV6-6; J: TRBJ2-7; size: NA; DNA: TGTGCCAGCAGCCGGGACGCCTACGAGCAGTACTTC; CDR3: CASSRDAYEQYF
D: NA; V: TRBV4-1; J: TRBJ1-1; size: NA; DNA: TGCGCCAGCAGCCAACCGATCAGGGATACTGAAGCTTTCTTT; CDR3: CASSQPIRDTEAFF
D: NA; V: TRBV5-1; J: TRBJ2-3; size: NA; DNA: TGCGCCAGCAGCTTGCAGGTAGATACGCAGTATTTT; CDR3: CASSLQVDTQYF
D: NA; V: TRBV5-4; J: TRBJ2-7; size: NA; DNA: TGTGCCAGCACCAAGGGGGTTAGCGGTTACTCCTACGAGCAGTACTTC; CDR3: CASTKGVSGYSYEQYF
D: NA; V: TRBV5-4; J: TRBJ2-3; size: few; DNA: TGTGCCAGCAGCTTCCAGGGCACAGATACGCAGTATTTT; CDR3: CASSFQGTDTQYF
D: NA; V: TRBV11-2; J: TRBJ1-5; size: NA; DNA: TGTGCCAGCAGCTTTGGGGGAGATCAGCCCCAGCATTTT; CDR3: CASSFGGDQPQHF
D: NA; V: TRBV4-1; J: TRBJ2-2; size: NA; DNA: TGCGCCAGCAGTCACAGGGACCGATCGAACACCGGGGAGCTGTTTTTT; CDR3: CASSHRDRSNTGELFF
D: NA; V: TRBV7-9; J: TRBJ1-3; size: NA; DNA: TGTGCCAGCAGCCAAACCCACGGAAACACCATATATTTT; CDR3: CASSQTHGNTIYF
D: TRBD1; V: TRBV5-6; J: TRBJ1-2; size: few; DNA: TGTGCCAGCAGCAATGGGACAGGGCCTTATGGCTACACCTTC; CDR3: CASSNGTGPYGYTF
D: TRBD1; V: TRBV6-2/TRBV6-3; J: TRBJ1-3; size: few; DNA: TGTGCCAGCAGCCGGACAGGGTTTGGAAACACCATATATTTT; CDR3: CASSRTGFGNTIYF
D: TRBD2; V: TRBV5-5; J: TRBJ2-3; size: few; DNA: TGTGCCAGCAGCTTGCGGGCGGGAGGGTTCGCAGATACGCAGTATTTT; CDR3: CASSLRAGGFADTQYF
D: NA; V: TRBV19; J: TRBJ1-5; size: NA; DNA: TGTGCCGGAAGACAGGGCAATCAGCCCCAGCATTTT; CDR3: CAGRQGNQPQHF
D: NA; V: TRBV11-2; J: TRBJ1-4; size: NA; DNA: TGTGCCAGCAGCTTATGGGACACTAATGAAAAACTGTTTTTT; CDR3: CASSLWDTNEKLFF
D: NA; V: TRBV19; J: TRBJ1-5; size: few; DNA: TGTGCCAGTAGTACGGCGGGTCCGACCCAGCATTTT; CDR3: CASSTAGPTQHF
D: TRBD2; V: TRBV6-2/TRBV6-3; J: TRBJ2-5; size: once; DNA: TGTGCCAGCAGTTCATGGACTAGCGGGAGGCAAGAGACCCAGTACTTC; CDR3: CASSSWTSGRQETQYF
D: TRBD1; V: TRBV27; J: TRBJ1-1; size: NA; DNA: TGTGCCAGCAGTTGGGGGGCAGGGGGCCCGGGGACTGAAGCTTTCTTT; CDR3: CASSWGAGGPGTEAFF
D: NA; V: TRBV3-1/TRBV3-2; J: TRBJ1-1; size: NA; DNA: TGTGCCAGCAGCCAAGACAATTGGGACTTGGCTGAAGCTTTCTTT; CDR3: CASSQDNWDLAEAFF
D: NA; V: TRBV6-1; J: TRBJ2-7; size: NA; DNA: TGTGCCAGCAGTGAAGGAGTGGGGATCTACGAGCAGTACTTC; CDR3: CASSEGVGIYEQYF
D: TRBD2; V: TRBV4-2; J: TRBJ2-2; size: NA; DNA: TGTGCCAGCAGCTCCACTAGCGGGGGGGCTCTGGGCACCGGGGAGCTGTTTTTT; CDR3: CASSSTSGGALGTGELFF
D: NA; V: TRBV6-4; J: TRBJ1-5; size: NA; DNA: TGTGCCAGCCACCCGTGGGGGGGCCATCAGCCCCAGCATTTT; CDR3: CASHPWGGHQPQHF
D: NA; V: TRBV5-1; J: TRBJ2-3; size: NA; DNA: TGCGCCAGCAGCTCGGCCTCGTTGAGCGCGGGGGATACGCAGTATTTT; CDR3: CASSSASLSAGDTQYF
D: NA; V: TRBV27; J: TRBJ2-2; size: NA; DNA: TGTGCCAGCAGTTTACAGGGGAGGGACACCGGGGAGCTGTTTTTT; CDR3: CASSLQGRDTGELFF
D: NA; V: TRBV5-1; J: TRBJ1-1; size: once; DNA: TGCGCCAGCAGCTTGGAGCAAGGGATCACTGAAGCTTTCTTT; CDR3: CASSLEQGITEAFF
D: NA; V: TRBV5-1; J: TRBJ2-3; size: NA; DNA: TGCGCCAGCAGCCCGAGGGTGTCGGGGGGCACAGATACGCAGTATTTT; CDR3: CASSPRVSGGTDTQYF
D: TRBD2; V: TRBV24-1; J: TRBJ2-1; size: NA; DNA: TGTGCCACCAGTGCAAGCGGGAGTTTGGATGAGCAGTTCTTC; CDR3: CATSASGSLDEQFF
D: NA; V: TRBV6-6; J: TRBJ2-7; size: NA; DNA: TGTGCCAGCAGTTACTCGACAGCTTCCTACGAGCAGTACTTC; CDR3: CASSYSTASYEQYF
D: TRBD1; V: TRBV6-4; J: TRBJ2-1; size: NA; DNA: TGTGCCAGCAGTAAGGGACAGGGGACCTACAATGAGCAGTTCTTC; CDR3: CASSKGQGTYNEQFF
D: NA; V: TRBV19; J: TRBJ1-2; size: NA; DNA: TGTGCCAGTTTCCGATCGGCTGGGGGCTACACCTTC; CDR3: CASFRSAGGYTF
D: NA; V: TRBV5-5; J: TRBJ2-2; size: NA; DNA: TGTGCCAGCAGCCAAGTGAGGGAGCTGTCCGGGGAGCTGTTTTTT; CDR3: CASSQVRELSGELFF
D: TRBD1; V: TRBV19; J: TRBJ1-1; size: NA; DNA: TGTGCCAGTAGAAGGACAGGGGGCAGATACACTGAAGCTTTCTTT; CDR3: CASRRTGGRYTEAFF
D: NA; V: TRBV6-1; J: TRBJ1-5; size: NA; DNA: TGTGCCAGCAGTCGGGACGGGAATCAGCCCCAGCATTTT; CDR3: CASSRDGNQPQHF
D: TRBD1; V: TRBV30; J: TRBJ2-2; size: NA; DNA: TGTGCCTGGAGTTCCAAAGGGACAGGGGTCACCGGGGAGCTGTTTTTT; CDR3: CAWSSKGTGVTGELFF